The 20 T cell receptor beta chains below come from one sample, sequenced in a study of Ad26.COV2.S vaccination and SARS-CoV-2 variants (dated by TCRdb to the early 2020s). Library preparation used the immunoSEQ multiplex PCR assay. TCRdb re-hosts the immuneACCESS table, in-frame sequences only. Its copies lack some clones; in the studies checked, an unresolved V gene accounts for under half of them, and the cause for the rest is not known. The sample yields around 300,000 clones; about 89% were counted once. Roughly 5% of the sample lies in the top ten. Interpreted using the paper, the treatment or condition label stands for: some 20 received Ad26.COV2.S at low or high dose, single or two shots; about 5 received placebo; per-sample allocation not given. For vaccine and placebo recipients, the sequenced repertoires came from samples collected on day 63 after the first injection. The sequencing here drew on peripheral blood, taken in a trial of Ad26.COV2.S vaccine versus placebo. Source of these receptors: a person between 18 and 65 years old who received the Ad26.COV2.S COVID-19 vaccine or a placebo.

The chain joins TRBV19 to TRBJ2-3; 7 nucleotides agree with TRBD2. Germline CDR1 and CDR2: LNHDA and SQIVND (reference sequence). Trimming cost V 5 bases and J 0 bases; bases outside gene matches: 8. The CDR3 is made up of 16 amino acids. The CDR3, as DNA: TGTGCCAGTAGTCCGGAGGGGAGGGAAAGCACAGATACGCAGTATTTT. Residues: CASSPEGRESTDTQYF.

This chain links TRBV5-6 with TRBJ1-5, with D possibly being TRBD1 (6 bases). CDR1 and CDR2 from the germline V gene are SGHDT and YYEEEE. Trimming removed 4 bases at V and 6 bases at J, with 14 bases between. The CDR3 has 14 residues. The DNA for the CDR3 is TGTGCCAGCAGCAAAACAGGGATGGGTCAGCCCCAGCATTTT. Translation gives CASSKTGMGQPQHF.

This clone occurred once. The chain links TRBV19 to TRBJ1-5; 8 bases match TRBD1. With V trimmed by 2 bases and J by 5 bases, 5 bases remained unmatched. Germline assignment: CDR1 LNHDA and CDR2 SQIVND (reference sequence). The length of the CDR3 is 15 residues. The CDR3 DNA reads TGTGCCAGTAGTATACTGGGACAGGAAGATCAGCCCCAGCATTTT. Translating it yields CASSILGQEDQPQHF.

The chain recombines TRBV18 with TRBJ2-5; D is unclear. Germline V gives CDR1 KGHSH, CDR2 LQKENI. Trimming took off 6 bases at V and 4 bases at J, with 9 bases between the two ends. This CDR3 is 12 amino acids long. The DNA of the CDR3 is TGTGCCAGCTCCCAGGAGATAGAGACCCAGTACTTC. Amino acid sequence: CASSQEIETQYF.

The V gene is TRBV4-1, the J gene TRBJ2-7; perhaps D is TRBD1 or TRBD2 (5 bases each). Trimming shortened V by 0 bases and J by 2 bases, and 11 bases separated the two germline ends. This CDR3 spans 15 amino acids. Per the germline V gene, CDR1 is MGHRA and CDR2 is YSYEKL. For the CDR3, the DNA is TGCGCCAGCAGCCAAGAGGGGACGGGAACCTACGAGCAGTACTTC. It codes for CASSQEGTGTYEQYF.

The genes are TRBV12-3 or TRBV12-4 and TRBJ1-1; 8 bases match TRBD1. The trim removed 4 bases at V and 5 bases at J, leaving 3 bases unmatched. The CDR3 consists of 13 residues. The CDR3 bases are TGTGCCAGCAGTTCCAACAGGGGGACTGAAGCTTTCTTT. Its translation: CASSSNRGTEAFF.

This chain links TRBV10-3 with TRBJ1-2; D not resolved. V lost 0 bases and J 4 bases, leaving 12 bases between the germline ends. The CDR3 is 15 residues long. Germline values: CDR1 ENHRY, CDR2 SYGVKD. The DNA of the CDR3 is TGTGCCATCAGTGAGTCGTTGGCTCCCCGCTATGGCTACACCTTC. Its protein is CAISESLAPRYGYTF.

The genes are TRBV6-5 and TRBJ1-4; the D gene is possibly TRBD1 (5 bases). The CDR3 totals 15 residues. Per germline, CDR1 MNHEY and CDR2 SVGAGI. Trimming shortened V by 4 bases and J by 7 bases, and 16 bases separated the two germline ends. The CDR3 DNA reads as TGTGCCAGCAGTTCCCCGGGCAGGGCTGGTGAAAAACTGTTTTTT. Protein: CASSSPGRAGEKLFF.

The chain is built from TRBV5-1 and TRBJ2-4, with D maybe TRBD2 (5 bases). Germline V CDR1 and CDR2: SGHRS, YFSETQ. Trimming pared 2 bases from V and 6 bases from J, leaving 12 bases between. The length of the CDR3 is 14 residues. The DNA of the CDR3 is TGCGCCAGCAGCTTAGGTATTACTAGAAACATTCAGTACTTC. Protein sequence: CASSLGITRNIQYF.

CDR3 residues: CAWRPGQQSSYEQYF. In nucleotides, the CDR3 is TGTGCCTGGAGACCGGGACAACAGAGCTCCTACGAGCAGTACTTC. V and J are TRBV30 and TRBJ2-7; the D gene is possibly TRBD1 (6 bases). V was cut by 3 bases and J by 0 bases, with 15 bases left in between. Germline V gives CDR1 GTSNPN, CDR2 SVGIG (reference sequence). This CDR3 region has 15 residues.

The chain carries TRBV2 and TRBJ2-1; D unresolved. The length of the CDR3 is 11 residues. Germline assignment: CDR1 SNHLY and CDR2 FYNNEI. Trimming took 7 bases from V and 16 from J, leaving 17 bases between them. This CDR3 is CASTGGPLPFF. The DNA of the CDR3 is TGTGCCAGCACGGGCGGCCCGTTACCCTTCTTC.

The chain has TRBV28 and TRBJ2-7; 7 nucleotides agree with TRBD2. V was clipped by 4 bases and J by 1 base; unmatched bases: 4. CDR1 is MDHEN, CDR2 SYDVKM, per germline. The CDR3 sequence is 14 residues long. CDR3 nucleotides: TGTGCCAGCAGTTCCTGGGACTATTCCTACGAGCAGTACTTC. It is translated as CASSSWDYSYEQYF.

The V and J genes are TRBV2 and TRBJ2-7, with 10 bases lining up with TRBD1. The trim removed 6 bases at V and 2 bases at J, leaving 7 bases unmatched. Germline V gene lookup returns CDR1 SNHLY and CDR2 FYNNEI. CDR3 length equals 15 residues. The DNA for the CDR3 is TGTGCCAGCAGAGACCGGGACAGGGGTACCTACGAGCAGTACTTC. It codes for CASRDRDRGTYEQYF.

As DNA, the CDR3 is TGTGCCAGCAGTTTTACGCAGGGGCCTGAAGCTTTCTTT. Translation: CASSFTQGPEAFF. The chain couples TRBV27 to TRBJ1-1; a weak D match, TRBD1 (6 bases). CDR3 length: 13 residues. Germline-derived CDR1 and CDR2 are MNHEY and SMNVEV (reference sequence). V lost 3 bases and J lost 6, with 11 bases in between.

This rearrangement joins TRBV11-2 to TRBJ1-1; no clear D gene. The CDR3 is made up of 13 amino acids. The germline V gene encodes CDR1 SGHAT and CDR2 FQNNGV. The V end was cut by 6 bases, the J end by 5 bases, with 13 bases between. As DNA, the CDR3 is TGTGCCAGCAGGACTAATGTAGGGACTGAAGCTTTCTTT. Amino acids: CASRTNVGTEAFF. Complete variable domain (other parts from reference TRBV11-2 and TRBJ1-1): EAGVAQSPRYKIIEKRQSVAFWCNPISGHATLYWYQQILGQGPKLLIQFQNNGVVDDSQLPKDRFSAERLKGVDSTLKIQPAKLEDSAVYLCASRTNVGTEAFFGQGTRLTVV.

This clone has more than one count but fewer than ten. Other DNA sequences in the sample encode the same CDR3. V usage is TRBV18 and J usage is TRBJ1-2, with D possibly TRBD1 on 5 matching bases. The CDR3 extends over 14 amino acids. V was pared by 3 bases and J by 2 bases, with 10 bases between. Germline-derived CDR1 and CDR2 are KGHSH and LQKENI. DNA for the CDR3: TGTGCCAGCTCACCCAGGGCCGACAACTATGGCTACACCTTC. Its translation: CASSPRADNYGYTF.

The CDR3 spells CASSPIGGDTDYGYTF. Written as DNA, the CDR3 is TGTGCCAGCAGTCCTATAGGCGGGGACACCGACTATGGCTACACCTTC. The rearrangement joins TRBV28 to TRBJ1-2; D might be TRBD1 (6 bases). Germline CDR1 is MDHEN and CDR2 is SYDVKM. This CDR3 comprises 16 residues. V was trimmed by 5 bases and J by 3 bases, leaving 19 bases between them.

This chain joins TRBV4-1 and TRBJ1-1; weak D call: TRBD1 (5 bases). Per the germline V gene, CDR1 is MGHRA and CDR2 is YSYEKL. The CDR3 length is 16 residues. The ends were cut back, 0 bases at V and 8 bases at J, with 19 bases in the middle. CDR3 loop: CASSQDPYQAGSEAFF. As DNA, the CDR3 is TGCGCCAGCAGCCAAGATCCGTACCAAGCAGGGTCAGAAGCTTTCTTT.

This clone is a singleton in its sample. V gene TRBV5-6 combines with J gene TRBJ2-7, with TRBD2 matching over 8 bases. J lost 1 base, V lost 0 bases, and 6 bases had no gene match. The CDR3 is made up of 16 amino acids. CDR1 is SGHDT and CDR2 is YYEEEE in the germline V gene. CDR3 nucleotide sequence: TGTGCCAGCAGCTTGGTAGCGGGACCGGGATCCTACGAGCAGTACTTC. Translating gives CASSLVAGPGSYEQYF.

V and J are TRBV19 and TRBJ1-1; D possibly corresponds to TRBD1 (5 bases). The germline V gene has CDR1 LNHDA and CDR2 SQIVND (reference sequence). V was clipped by 1 base and J by 5 bases, with 8 bases between them. CDR3 length equals 13 residues. CDR3 nucleotides: TGTGCCAGTAGTATAGGGGGGTGGACTGAAGCTTTCTTT. Translated, it gives CASSIGGWTEAFF.